Below are 23 T cell receptor beta chains sequenced from a single sample in a study of regulatory T cells in long-lasting Graves disease. The time point: newly diagnosed GD, antithyroid drugs for less than 3 months. Following extraction of RNA from PBMCs, that RNA was used to make the TCR library. Combining iRepertoire HTBI primers with Arm-PCR of CDR3 regions, the authors built TCR beta libraries. TCRdb re-called the multiplex PCR reads through MiXCR, storing one row per CDR3 protein. The repertoire holds about 400,000 distinct CDR3 sequences, with 15% as singletons. The sample was also reused in another study, on T cells in Graves' hyperthyroidism and ophthalmopathy.

Sample: peripheral blood mononuclear cells (PBMCs), taken at new diagnosis, from a patient treated with antithyroid drugs. The receptors were gathered from a woman aged 40-49 years with Graves disease.

The V gene is TRBV6-2 or TRBV6-3, the J gene TRBJ2-1; D might be TRBD2 (5 bases). Trimming removed 6 bases at V and 9 bases at J, with 15 bases between. The CDR3 has 13 amino acids. Germline loops: CDR1 MNHEY, CDR2 SVGEGT. The DNA for the CDR3 is TGTGCCAGCAGCCCCTCGCTACGGGGTGAGCAGTTCTTC. Translated: CASSPSLRGEQFF.

This clonotype was recorded at least ten times. V is TRBV3-1 and J is TRBJ1-1; TRBD1 might be the D (5 bases). Between the trimmed V and J ends, which lost 8 bases and 4 bases, there was a span of 17 bases. Germline V gene lookup returns CDR1 LGHDT and CDR2 YNNKEL (reference sequence). The CDR3 has 14 residues. The chain's CDR3 is CASGGLAGTTEAFF. CDR3 DNA: TGTGCCAGCGGCGGGCTGGCGGGGACCACTGAAGCTTTCTTT. Drawing the rest from reference TRBV3-1 and TRBJ1-1, the complete variable domain is DTAVSQTPKYLVTQMGNDKSIKCEQNLGHDTMYWYKQDSKKFLKIMFSYNNKELIINETVPNRFSPKSPDKAHLNLHINSLELGDSAVYFCASGGLAGTTEAFFGQGTRLTVV.

This clonotype was seen many times. The chain combines TRBV5-1 with TRBJ2-3; 11 positions match TRBD2. CDR3 length equals 15 residues. CDR1 SGHRS and CDR2 YFSETQ come from the germline V gene. After removal of 2 bases from V and 5 bases from J, the junction contained 4 bases not matched to a gene. The CDR3 nucleotides read TGCGCCAGCAGCTTAAGGGGACTAGCGGTAGATACGCAGTATTTT. Protein sequence: CASSLRGLAVDTQYF.

This clonotype was observed many times. An end of the junction does not agree with germline; a read error may underlie this. This sequence joins TRBV27 and TRBJ2-3; 10 positions agree with TRBD1. CDR1 MNHEY and CDR2 SMNVEV come from the germline V gene (reference sequence). This CDR3 comprises 14 residues. The CDR3 loop reads CASALDRGTATQYF. For the CDR3, the DNA is TGTGCCAGTGCGCTGGACAGGGGGACAGCTACGCAGTATTTT.

This clonotype showed up many times. At one of its ends the junction is not consistent with the germline gene, which may arise from a read error. The V gene is TRBV28, the J gene TRBJ2-1; TRBD2 matches at 8 bases. Germline V gene lookup returns CDR1 MDHEN and CDR2 SYDVKM. This CDR3 region has 15 residues. DNA of the CDR3: TGTACCAGCAGTGCTGCGGGAGGACGTGGTTATGAGCAGTTCTTC. This codes for CTSSAAGGRGYEQFF.

This clonotype was recorded at least ten times. The chain has TRBV10-3 and TRBJ2-1; 7 nucleotides agree with TRBD1. After removal of 4 bases from V and 0 bases from J, the junction contained 3 bases not matched to a gene. In germline, CDR1 is ENHRY, CDR2 SYGVKD. This CDR3 contains 15 residues. The CDR3 DNA sequence: TGTGCCATCAGTGTGACAGGGAGCTCCTACAATGAGCAGTTCTTC. Translation: CAISVTGSSYNEQFF.

This clonotype appeared many times. V usage is TRBV28 and J usage is TRBJ2-2, with 7 positions matching TRBD1. V was clipped by 6 bases and J by 4 bases; unmatched bases: 8. The germline V gene has CDR1 MDHEN and CDR2 SYDVKM. This CDR3 is 15 amino acids long. The chain's CDR3 is CASRPPGTVTGELFF. The CDR3 DNA reads TGTGCCAGCAGACCCCCCGGGACAGTCACCGGGGAGCTGTTTTTT.

J is TRBJ2-7 and V is TRBV11-3; D not resolved. This CDR3 comprises 13 residues. Germline V gene data show CDR1 as SGHNT and CDR2 as YENEEA. V was clipped by 0 bases and J by 9 bases, with 12 bases between them. Written as DNA, the CDR3 is TGTGCCAGCAGCTTAGATCGGGTGCCTCGGCAGTACTTC. Translating it yields CASSLDRVPRQYF.

This clonotype was seen repeatedly, ten times or more. The chain uses TRBV11-2 and TRBJ2-7; TRBD1 is a possible D gene (6 bases). Trimming took off 1 base at V and 0 bases at J, with 10 bases between the two ends. Germline CDR1 SGHAT, CDR2 FQNNGV. The CDR3 has 15 residues. In nucleotides, the CDR3 is TGTGCCAGCAGCTTAGGAACAGGGAGCTCCTACGAGCAGTACTTC. The encoded protein is CASSLGTGSSYEQYF.

The J gene is TRBJ2-1, the V gene TRBV6-5, with 7 nucleotides matching TRBD2. Germline V CDR1 and CDR2: MNHEY, SVGAGI. This CDR3 comprises 19 residues. V shed 5 bases, J shed 2 bases, and the junction held 18 bases outside the gene matches. In DNA, the CDR3 is TGTGCCAGCAGTCACTTTCCCAGCGGGATGGCCGCGGCCTACAATGAGCAGTTCTTC. It translates to CASSHFPSGMAAAYNEQFF.

The rearrangement links TRBV19 to TRBJ1-5, with 7 bases matching TRBD1. The CDR3 contains 12 residues. The ends lost 9 bases at V and 5 bases at J; junction bases unmatched: 4. The germline V gene encodes CDR1 LNHDA and CDR2 SQIVND (reference sequence). Here the CDR3 reads CASWDSYQPQHF. DNA of the CDR3: TGTGCCAGCTGGGACAGCTATCAGCCCCAGCATTTT.

This clonotype was detected only a few times. V is TRBV30 and J is TRBJ2-3; D is uncertain. Germline assignment: CDR1 GTSNPN and CDR2 SVGIG (reference sequence). V was trimmed by 7 bases and J by 3 bases, leaving 20 bases between them. The CDR3 extends over 15 amino acids. CDR3 region: CAYVAGKLRTDTQYF. As DNA, the CDR3 is TGTGCCTACGTAGCCGGTAAGCTACGGACAGATACGCAGTATTTT.

Concerning this clonotype itself: Sequence at one end of the junction differs from germline and may be a read error. This chain connects TRBV29-1 to TRBJ2-7; D could derive from TRBD1 or TRBD2 (5 bases each). The CDR3 has 13 amino acids. Germline CDR1 reads SQVTM; CDR2 reads ANQGSEA. In nucleotides, the CDR3 is TGCAGCGTAGCCGTAGTGGTCGGGGACGAGCGGTACTTC. Protein sequence: CSVAVVVGDERYF.

The rearrangement joins TRBV7-8 to TRBJ2-3, with D perhaps matching TRBD2 (6 bases). Trimming took 1 base from V and 1 from J, leaving 18 bases between them. Germline-derived CDR1 and CDR2 are SGHVS and FQNEAQ. CDR3 length: 18 amino acids. This CDR3 is CASSLGRKWTIRTDTQYF. The CDR3 bases are TGTGCCAGCAGCTTAGGGCGGAAATGGACTATTCGCACAGATACGCAGTATTTT.

The chain recombines TRBV5-6 with TRBJ1-3; D gene unclear. The CDR3 has 18 residues. Between the trimmed V and J ends, which lost 0 bases and 3 bases, there was a span of 19 bases. Per germline, CDR1 SGHDT and CDR2 YYEEEE. The CDR3 loop reads CASSLEYRDAADGNTIYF. The CDR3 coding sequence is TGTGCCAGCAGCTTGGAGTACCGAGACGCGGCCGATGGAAACACCATATATTTT.

This clonotype occurred many times. This chain links TRBV12-3 or TRBV12-4 with TRBJ2-2, with 11 positions matching TRBD2. Trimming cost V 6 bases and J 8 bases; bases outside gene matches: 8. The CDR3 has 15 residues. The CDR3 nucleotides are TGTGCCAGCAGAAAGACTAGCGGGATTTTTGGGGAGCTGTTTTTT. Amino acid sequence: CASRKTSGIFGELFF.

This clonotype was recorded at least ten times. This rearrangement joins TRBV12-3 or TRBV12-4 to TRBJ1-2; tentative D call: TRBD1 (5 bases). The CDR3 runs to 15 residues. Between the trimmed V and J ends, which lost 5 bases and 6 bases, there was a span of 19 bases. The CDR3 DNA is TGTGCCAGCAGTCCGCTGGGGGTCGGAGGGGATGGCTACACCTTC. This sequence encodes CASSPLGVGGDGYTF.

The chain uses TRBV5-4 and TRBJ1-4; D is possibly TRBD1 (5 bases). CDR3 length: 15 amino acids. The germline V gene encodes CDR1 SGHNT and CDR2 YYREEE (reference sequence). V was cut by 4 bases and J by 2 bases, with 12 bases left in between. CDR3 sequence reads: CASSEQGPTNEKLFF. CDR3 coding DNA: TGTGCCAGCAGCGAGCAGGGTCCTACTAATGAAAAACTGTTTTTT.

CDR3 sequence (DNA): TGTGCCAGCAGCGGAAGACAGGGTACCCCCCGCACCGGGGAGCTGTTTTTT. It translates to CASSGRQGTPRTGELFF. The J gene is TRBJ2-2, the V gene TRBV25-1, with 7 bases that match TRBD1. The germline V gene has CDR1 MGHDK and CDR2 SYGVNS. The CDR3 is 17 residues long. V was pared by 6 bases and J by 4 bases, with 14 bases of the junction left unmatched.

With regard to this clonotype: This sequence may be a read error, since a much larger clone differs from it by one base. The chain's CDR3 is CASSHFSHGGHREQYV. In nucleotides, the CDR3 is TGTGCCAGCAGCCATTTCTCGCACGGGGGGCATCGAGAGCAGTACGTC. The gene calls are TRBV14 and TRBJ2-3; weak D call: TRBD2 (7 bases). The closer fit of TRBJ2-7 to the DNA end suggests the J call may be wrong. Per the germline V gene, CDR1 is SGHDN and CDR2 is FVKESK. The CDR3 spans 16 residues.

This clonotype occurred many times. The rearrangement uses TRBV19 and TRBJ2-7, with 10 positions matching TRBD2. This CDR3 is 15 amino acids long. V shed 2 bases and J 6 bases; nucleotides not matched to a gene: 7. The germline gives CDR1 LNHDA, CDR2 SQIVND (reference sequence). The CDR3 nucleotides read TGTGCCAGTAGTATAAGCCCGGGACTAGCGTCCGAGCAGTACTTC. It yields the protein CASSISPGLASEQYF.

The chain recombines TRBV12-3 or TRBV12-4 with TRBJ1-5, with TRBD1 matching 8 bases. The V and J ends lost 5 bases and 3 bases, in that order; junction bases with no gene match: 6. This CDR3 spans 15 amino acids. The DNA of the CDR3 is TGTGCCAGCAGTCTGACAGGGGATCTCAATCAGCCCCAGCATTTT. It encodes CASSLTGDLNQPQHF.

This chain links TRBV13 with TRBJ1-6; 8 bases line up with TRBD1. Germline V CDR1 and CDR2: PRHDT, FYEKMQ (reference sequence). V shed 5 bases, J shed 10 bases, and the junction held 7 bases outside the gene matches. The CDR3 contains 14 residues. This chain's CDR3 is CASSPRTGRSPLHF. The CDR3 DNA reads as TGTGCCAGCAGCCCCCGGACAGGGCGATCACCCCTCCACTTT.